The 3 T cell receptor beta chains below all came from one sample that was sequenced in a study of beta chain features in type 1 diabetes. Expressed TCRB transcripts were sequenced, since all the RNA that had been isolated was reverse transcribed. Assay used: immunoSEQ multiplex PCR; TCRdb lists only in-frame clones, some missing. The sample records 300,000 or so clones, 6.5% to 10% being singletons. Source material: central memory CD4+ T cells from blood. Source of these receptors: a woman younger than 35 in good health.

J is TRBJ2-1 and V is TRBV15; tentatively, D is TRBD1 or TRBD2 (6 bases each). The V end lost 7 bases, the J end lost 4 bases, and 11 bases lay between the germline ends. Germline V gene lookup returns CDR1 LNHNV and CDR2 YYDKDF (reference sequence). This CDR3 has 13 amino acids. The CDR3 DNA reads as TGTGCCACCACCGGAGGGGGGTACAATGAGCAGTTCTTC. It translates to CATTGGGYNEQFF.

This chain joins TRBV2 and TRBJ1-3, with a weak D call TRBD1 (5 bases). V was clipped by 5 bases and J by 8 bases, with 10 bases between them. The CDR3 is 12 amino acids. Germline V gene lookup returns CDR1 SNHLY and CDR2 FYNNEI. The chain's CDR3 is CASSQGVDTIYF. CDR3 sequence (DNA): TGTGCCAGCAGTCAGGGAGTAGACACCATATATTTT.

This clone occurred a few times. The chain couples TRBV29-1 to TRBJ2-7; D call uncertain. Germline lookup yields CDR1 SQVTM and CDR2 ANQGSEA. The CDR3 has 14 residues. V was trimmed by 8 bases and J by 2 bases, leaving 19 bases between them. The CDR3 DNA is TGCAGCTCCAAAGATCAGGCCAGTCCCTACGAGCAGTACTTC. Amino acids: CSSKDQASPYEQYF.